These 5 T cell receptor beta chains originate from one sample sequenced in a study. TCRdb passed the RT-PCR reads through MiXCR, listing each CDR3 protein once. The sample includes about 700,000 distinct CDR3 sequences, 14% seen only once; the top ten take 3.6%. Sequenced input: memory CD4+ T cells from blood. The receptors derive from a female donor in good health, serving as a healthy control.

This clonotype was found a few times. The chain employs TRBV5-1 and TRBJ2-7; TRBD2 matches at 9 bases. V was clipped by 4 bases and J by 6 bases; unmatched bases: 11. The CDR3 length is 15 residues. The germline V gene encodes CDR1 SGHRS and CDR2 YFSETQ. CDR3 in DNA: TGCGCCAGCAGCGTGCTTAGCGGGAGTCTCGGCGAGCAGTACTTC. It is translated as CASSVLSGSLGEQYF.

V usage is TRBV15 and J usage is TRBJ2-4; TRBD1 matches 7 bases. This CDR3 is built from 16 residues. After removal of 0 bases from V and 4 bases from J, the junction contained 6 bases not matched to a gene. CDR1 is LNHNV, CDR2 YYDKDF, per germline (reference sequence). CDR3 region: CATSRDDGGQKNIQYF. The DNA of the CDR3 is TGTGCCACCAGCAGAGATGATGGGGGACAGAAAAACATTCAGTACTTC.

The chain combines TRBV7-2 with TRBJ2-1; no definite D call. This CDR3 is built from 15 residues. Germline V gene lookup returns CDR1 SGHTA and CDR2 FQGNSA. V was clipped by 3 bases and J by 5 bases, with 14 bases between them. The CDR3, as DNA: TGTGCCAGCAGCTTCAGCTTCCAGTGGCACAATGAGCAGTTCTTC. It yields the protein CASSFSFQWHNEQFF.

The chain employs TRBV7-3 and TRBJ2-2, with 8 bases identical to TRBD2. CDR3 size: 14 residues. In germline, CDR1 is SGHTA, CDR2 FQGTGA. After removal of 6 bases from V and 8 bases from J, the junction contained 8 bases not matched to a gene. CDR3 nucleotide sequence: TGTGCCAGCAGTCGCGGGAGGACGGAAGGGGAGCTGTTTTTT. The encoded protein is CASSRGRTEGELFF.

This clonotype was counted ten times or more. For the CDR3, the DNA is TGCAGTGCTAGAGTGGGGACAGGGATGGGGTGGAATGAGCAGTTCTTC. Its translation is CSARVGTGMGWNEQFF. The gene calls are TRBV20-1 and TRBJ2-1, with 9 positions matching TRBD1. The CDR3 has 16 residues. The V gene end was trimmed by 1 base and the J gene end by 7 bases; junction bases not matched to a gene: 11. The germline V gene has CDR1 DFQATT and CDR2 SNEGSKA (reference sequence).